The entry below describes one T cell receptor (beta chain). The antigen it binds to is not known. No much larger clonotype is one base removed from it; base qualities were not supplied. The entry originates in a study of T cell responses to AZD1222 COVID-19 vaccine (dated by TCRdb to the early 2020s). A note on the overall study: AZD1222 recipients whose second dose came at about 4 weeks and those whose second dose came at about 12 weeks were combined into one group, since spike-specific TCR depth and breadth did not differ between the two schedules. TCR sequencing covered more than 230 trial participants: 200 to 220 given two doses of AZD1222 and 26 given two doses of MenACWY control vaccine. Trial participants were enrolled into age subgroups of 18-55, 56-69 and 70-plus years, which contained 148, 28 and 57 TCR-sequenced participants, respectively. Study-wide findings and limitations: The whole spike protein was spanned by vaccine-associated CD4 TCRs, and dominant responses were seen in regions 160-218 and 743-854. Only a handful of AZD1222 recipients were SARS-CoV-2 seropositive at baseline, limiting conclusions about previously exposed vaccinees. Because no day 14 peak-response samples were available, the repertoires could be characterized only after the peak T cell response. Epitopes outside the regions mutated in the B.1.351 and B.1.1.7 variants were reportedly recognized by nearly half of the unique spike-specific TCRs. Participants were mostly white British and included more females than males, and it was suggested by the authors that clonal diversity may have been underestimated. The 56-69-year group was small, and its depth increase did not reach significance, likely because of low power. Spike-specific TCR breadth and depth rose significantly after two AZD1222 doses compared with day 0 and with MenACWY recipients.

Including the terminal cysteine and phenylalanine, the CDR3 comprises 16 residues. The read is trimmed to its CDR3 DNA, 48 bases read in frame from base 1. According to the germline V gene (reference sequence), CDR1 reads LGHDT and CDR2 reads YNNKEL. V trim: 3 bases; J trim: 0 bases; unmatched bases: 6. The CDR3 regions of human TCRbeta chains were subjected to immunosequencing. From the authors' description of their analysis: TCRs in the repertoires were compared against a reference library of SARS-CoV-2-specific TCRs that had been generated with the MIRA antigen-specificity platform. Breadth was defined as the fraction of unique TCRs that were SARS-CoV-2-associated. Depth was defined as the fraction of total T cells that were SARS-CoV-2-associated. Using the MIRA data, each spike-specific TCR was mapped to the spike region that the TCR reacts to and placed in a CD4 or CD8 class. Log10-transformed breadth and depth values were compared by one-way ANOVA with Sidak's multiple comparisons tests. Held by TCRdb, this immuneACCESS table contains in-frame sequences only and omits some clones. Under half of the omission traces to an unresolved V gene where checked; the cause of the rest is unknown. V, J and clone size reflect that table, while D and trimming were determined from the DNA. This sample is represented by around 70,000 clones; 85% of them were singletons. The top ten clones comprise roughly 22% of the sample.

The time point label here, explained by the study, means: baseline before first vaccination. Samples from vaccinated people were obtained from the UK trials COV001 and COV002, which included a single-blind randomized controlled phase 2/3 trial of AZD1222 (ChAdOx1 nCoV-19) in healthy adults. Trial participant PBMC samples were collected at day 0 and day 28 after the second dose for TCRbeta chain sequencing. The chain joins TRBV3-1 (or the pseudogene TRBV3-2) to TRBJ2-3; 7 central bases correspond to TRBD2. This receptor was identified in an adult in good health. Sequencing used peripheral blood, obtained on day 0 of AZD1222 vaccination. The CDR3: CASSHSSGTSTDTQYF. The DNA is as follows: TGTGCCAGCAGCCACTCTAGCGGAACTAGCACAGATACGCAGTATTTT.